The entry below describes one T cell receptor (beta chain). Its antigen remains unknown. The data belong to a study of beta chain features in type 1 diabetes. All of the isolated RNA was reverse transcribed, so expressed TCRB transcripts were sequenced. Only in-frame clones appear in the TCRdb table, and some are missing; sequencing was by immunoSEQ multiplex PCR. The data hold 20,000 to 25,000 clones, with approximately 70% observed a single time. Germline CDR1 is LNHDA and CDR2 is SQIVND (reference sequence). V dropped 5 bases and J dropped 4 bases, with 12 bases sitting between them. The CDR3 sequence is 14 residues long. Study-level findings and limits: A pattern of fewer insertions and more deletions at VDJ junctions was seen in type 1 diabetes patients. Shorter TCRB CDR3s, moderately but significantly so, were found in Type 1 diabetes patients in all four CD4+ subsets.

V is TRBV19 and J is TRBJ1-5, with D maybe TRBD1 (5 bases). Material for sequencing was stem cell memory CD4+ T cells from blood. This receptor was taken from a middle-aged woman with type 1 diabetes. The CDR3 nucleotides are TGTGCCAGTAGTGCAGCTCAGGGAAATCAGCCCCAGCATTTT. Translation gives CASSAAQGNQPQHF.